The sequence of this T cell receptor beta chain was determined in a study of blood T cells in healthy people across ages. CDR1 is DFQATT and CDR2 is SNEGSKA in the germline V gene (reference sequence). The CDR3 totals 12 residues. Trimming removed 3 bases at V and 1 base at J, with 6 bases between. The use of a sample-barcoded 5' primer and a J-beta primer mix characterized a second PCR of about 7 to 12 cycles. MiXCR, applied by TCRdb to the 5' RACE reads, yields one record per CDR3 protein. Among about 1 million distinct CDR3 sequences, roughly a quarter were seen once, and the ten largest hold less than 0.75%. The data also belong to a second study, concerning T cells of mothers and their children.

The sequence came from a girl aged 2 to 10 in good health. The chain carries TRBV20-1 and TRBJ2-5, with D uncertain. The material sequenced was blood. CDR3 sequence: CSASNFQETQYF. CDR3 bases: TGCAGTGCTAGCAACTTCCAAGAGACCCAGTACTTC.